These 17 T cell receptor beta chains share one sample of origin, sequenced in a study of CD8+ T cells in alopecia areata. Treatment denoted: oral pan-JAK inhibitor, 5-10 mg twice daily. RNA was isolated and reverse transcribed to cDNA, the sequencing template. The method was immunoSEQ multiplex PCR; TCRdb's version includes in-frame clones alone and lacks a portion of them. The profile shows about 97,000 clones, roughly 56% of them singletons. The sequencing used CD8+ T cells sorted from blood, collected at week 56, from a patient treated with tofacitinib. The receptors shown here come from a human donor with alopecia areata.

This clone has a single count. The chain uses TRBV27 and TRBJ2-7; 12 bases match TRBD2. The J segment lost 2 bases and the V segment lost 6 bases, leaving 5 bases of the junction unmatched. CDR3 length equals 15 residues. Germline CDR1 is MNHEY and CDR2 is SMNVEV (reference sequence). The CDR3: CASRPTSGGPYEQYF. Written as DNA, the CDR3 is TGTGCCAGCAGGCCGACTAGCGGGGGACCCTACGAGCAGTACTTC.

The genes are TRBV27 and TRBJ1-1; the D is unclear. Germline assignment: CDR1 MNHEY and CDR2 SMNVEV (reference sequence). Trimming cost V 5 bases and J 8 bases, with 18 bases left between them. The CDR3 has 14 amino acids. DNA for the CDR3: TGTGCCAGCAGTCCCTACAACAGCGGAGAAGAAGCTTTCTTT. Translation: CASSPYNSGEEAFF.

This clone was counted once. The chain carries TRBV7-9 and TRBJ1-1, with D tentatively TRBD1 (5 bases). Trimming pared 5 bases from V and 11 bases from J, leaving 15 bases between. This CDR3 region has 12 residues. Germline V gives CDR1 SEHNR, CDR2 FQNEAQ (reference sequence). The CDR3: CASSDPGGAAFF. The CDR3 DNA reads TGTGCCAGCAGCGACCCGGGGGGAGCGGCTTTCTTT.

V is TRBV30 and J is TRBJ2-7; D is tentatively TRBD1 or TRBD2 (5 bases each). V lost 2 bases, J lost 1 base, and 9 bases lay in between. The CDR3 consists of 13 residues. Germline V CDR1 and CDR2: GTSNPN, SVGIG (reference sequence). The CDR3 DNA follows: TGTGCCTGGAGTCCAGGGAGATCCTACGAGCAGTACTTC. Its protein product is CAWSPGRSYEQYF.

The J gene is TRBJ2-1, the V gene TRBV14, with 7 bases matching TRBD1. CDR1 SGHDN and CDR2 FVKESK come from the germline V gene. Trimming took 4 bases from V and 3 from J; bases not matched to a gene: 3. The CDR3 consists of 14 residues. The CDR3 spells CASSPQGFYNEQFF. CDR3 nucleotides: TGTGCCAGCAGCCCACAGGGGTTCTACAATGAGCAGTTCTTC. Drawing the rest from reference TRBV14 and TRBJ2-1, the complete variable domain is EAGVTQFPSHSVIEKGQTVTLRCDPISGHDNLYWYRRVMGKEIKFLLHFVKESKQDESGMPNNRFLAERTGGTYSTLKVQPAELEDSGVYFCASSPQGFYNEQFFGPGTRLTVL.

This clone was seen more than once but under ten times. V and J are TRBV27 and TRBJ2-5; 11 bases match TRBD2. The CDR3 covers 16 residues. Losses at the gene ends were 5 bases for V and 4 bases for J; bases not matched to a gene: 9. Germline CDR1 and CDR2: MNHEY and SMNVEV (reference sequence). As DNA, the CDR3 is TGTGCCAGCAGTCCCCGACTAGCGGGGCAAACAGAGACCCAGTACTTC. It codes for CASSPRLAGQTETQYF.

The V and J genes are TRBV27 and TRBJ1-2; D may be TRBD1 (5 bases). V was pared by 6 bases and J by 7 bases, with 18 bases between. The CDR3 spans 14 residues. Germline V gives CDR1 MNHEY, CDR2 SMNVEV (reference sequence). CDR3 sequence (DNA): TGTGCCAGCAGCTCCGGGACTTTTGAGGTTGGCTACACCTTC. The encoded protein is CASSSGTFEVGYTF.

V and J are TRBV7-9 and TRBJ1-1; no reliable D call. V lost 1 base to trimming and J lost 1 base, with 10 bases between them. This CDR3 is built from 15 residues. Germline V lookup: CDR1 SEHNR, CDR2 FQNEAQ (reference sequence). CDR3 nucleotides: TGTGCCAGCAGCTTAGTCGGTCAGGCGAACACTGAAGCTTTCTTT. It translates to CASSLVGQANTEAFF.

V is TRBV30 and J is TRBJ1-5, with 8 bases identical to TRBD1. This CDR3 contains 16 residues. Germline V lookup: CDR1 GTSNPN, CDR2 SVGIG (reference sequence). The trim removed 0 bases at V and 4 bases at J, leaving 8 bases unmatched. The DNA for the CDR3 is TGTGCCTGGAGTGTACGGGGGGGGACAGGTAATCAGCCCCAGCATTTT. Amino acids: CAWSVRGGTGNQPQHF.

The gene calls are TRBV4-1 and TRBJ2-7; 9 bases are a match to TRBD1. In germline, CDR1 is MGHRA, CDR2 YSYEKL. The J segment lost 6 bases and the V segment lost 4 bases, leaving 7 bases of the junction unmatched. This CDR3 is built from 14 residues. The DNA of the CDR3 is TGCGCCAGCAGCCCGGGACAGGGTGGGCTCGAGCAGTACTTC. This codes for CASSPGQGGLEQYF.

The CDR3 protein is CASSSDSNQPQHF. For the CDR3, the DNA is TGTGCCAGCAGCTCCGACAGCAATCAGCCCCAGCATTTT. The chain links TRBV5-6 to TRBJ1-5; D gene ambiguous. Per the germline V gene, CDR1 is SGHDT and CDR2 is YYEEEE. CDR3 length equals 13 residues. V was shortened by 3 bases and J by 1 base, with 5 bases between the two germline ends.

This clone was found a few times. CDR3 coding DNA: TGCAGCGTTGATCACCGGGACACCAGCAATCAGCCCCAGCATTTT. Protein sequence: CSVDHRDTSNQPQHF. This chain joins TRBV29-1 and TRBJ1-5, with a weak D call TRBD1 (6 bases). Deletions cut 3 bases from V and 1 base from J, with 13 bases between. The V gene's germline CDR1 is SQVTM and CDR2 ANQGSEA. The CDR3 covers 15 residues.

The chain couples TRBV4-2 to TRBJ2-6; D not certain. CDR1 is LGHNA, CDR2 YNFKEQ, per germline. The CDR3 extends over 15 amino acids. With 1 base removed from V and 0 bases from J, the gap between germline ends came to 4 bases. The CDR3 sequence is CASSQVLSGANVLTF. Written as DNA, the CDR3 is TGTGCCAGCAGCCAAGTTCTCTCTGGGGCCAACGTCCTGACTTTC.

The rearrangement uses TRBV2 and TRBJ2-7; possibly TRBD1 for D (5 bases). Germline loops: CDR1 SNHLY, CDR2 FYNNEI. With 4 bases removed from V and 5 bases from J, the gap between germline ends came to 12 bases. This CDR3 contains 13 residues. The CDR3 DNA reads TGTGCCAGCAGTGGGCAGGGTCCCCACGAGCAGTACTTC. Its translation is CASSGQGPHEQYF.

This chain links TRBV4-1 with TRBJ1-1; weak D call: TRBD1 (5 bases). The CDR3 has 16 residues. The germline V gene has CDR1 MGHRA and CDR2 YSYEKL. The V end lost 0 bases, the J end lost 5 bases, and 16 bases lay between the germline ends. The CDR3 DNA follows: TGCGCCAGCAGCCAAGAACCGGCGGGGGGGATGACTGAAGCTTTCTTT. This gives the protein CASSQEPAGGMTEAFF.

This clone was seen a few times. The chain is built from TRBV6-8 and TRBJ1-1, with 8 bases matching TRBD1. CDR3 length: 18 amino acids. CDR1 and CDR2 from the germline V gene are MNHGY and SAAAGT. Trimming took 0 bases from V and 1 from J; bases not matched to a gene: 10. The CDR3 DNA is TGTGCCAGCAGTTACTCGAGTAGTTACGGGACAGGGAACACTGAAGCTTTCTTT. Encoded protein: CASSYSSSYGTGNTEAFF.

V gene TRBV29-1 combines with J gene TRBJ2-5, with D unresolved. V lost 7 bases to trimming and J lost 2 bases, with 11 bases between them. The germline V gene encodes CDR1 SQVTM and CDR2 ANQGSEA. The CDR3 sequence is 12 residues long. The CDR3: CSAEHGQETQYF. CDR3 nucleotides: TGCAGCGCAGAACACGGGCAAGAGACCCAGTACTTC.